A selection of T cell receptor beta chains follows, all from one sample in a study of Ad26.COV2.S vaccination and SARS-CoV-2 variants. The assay was immunoSEQ multiplex PCR, and TCRdb's table has in-frame clones only and misses some. The table records a few hundred thousand clones, approximately 83% of them present only once. Sequences were derived from peripheral blood, sampled in a trial of Ad26.COV2.S vaccine versus placebo. The receptor source for this set is a person between 18 and 60 years old who received the Ad26.COV2.S COVID-19 vaccine or a placebo. Both conserved end residues are part of each CDR3. The D gene is left open where the match is weak. A row's size may be missing; if present it is once, few, many or a size class.

>TRBV5-6|TRBJ2-1|-|-
TGTGCCAGCAACCTGAGAGGGGCTACCTACAATGAGCAGTTCTTC
CASNLRGATYNEQFF
>TRBV3-1/TRBV3-2|TRBJ1-2|TRBD1|-
TGTGCCAGCAGCCCGGGCAGGGGGCCGGACACCTTC
CASSPGRGPDTF
>TRBV2|TRBJ2-5|-|-
TGTGCCAGCAGTGAAGGAGAGGTAGAGACCCAGTACTTC
CASSEGEVETQYF
>TRBV4-1|TRBJ1-2|TRBD1|-
TGCGCCAGCAGCCAACCTAGGGACAGCTATGGCTACACCTTC
CASSQPRDSYGYTF
>TRBV6-5|TRBJ1-4|-|-
TGTGCCAGCACTTCGGCAGGTCCTAATGAAAAACTGTTTTTT
CASTSAGPNEKLFF
>TRBV19|TRBJ2-1|TRBD2|-
TGTGCCAGTAGTATCTGGAGCGGGAGGTCCTACAATGAGCAGTTCTTC
CASSIWSGRSYNEQFF
>TRBV14|TRBJ2-3|-|-
TGTGCCAGCAGCCCGCGACAGTCGGATACGCAGTATTTT
CASSPRQSDTQYF
>TRBV6-6|TRBJ1-5|-|-
TGTGCCAGCAGTTTTCAGGACCGCAATCAGCCCCAGCATTTT
CASSFQDRNQPQHF
>TRBV3-1/TRBV3-2|TRBJ2-5|-|-
TGTGCCAGCAGCCAAGTGAAGACCCAGTACTTC
CASSQVKTQYF
>TRBV18|TRBJ2-6|TRBD1|-
TGTGCCAGCTCACTTCAGGGGGCTGCTGGGGCCAACGTCCTGACTTTC
CASSLQGAAGANVLTF
>TRBV9|TRBJ1-2|TRBD1|-
TGTGCCAGCAGCGCCCAAACCGGGACAGGGAGTGGCTACACCTTC
CASSAQTGTGSGYTF
>TRBV18|TRBJ2-7|-|-
TGTGCCAGCTCACCCCGGGGGACAGCCTTTGTTCAGCAGTACTTC
CASSPRGTAFVQQYF
>TRBV5-5|TRBJ1-5|TRBD1|-
TGTGCCAGCAGCCTTGACTGGACAGGGAAGAGTAGGCAGCCCCAGCATTTT
CASSLDWTGKSRQPQHF
>TRBV5-4|TRBJ1-5|-|-
TGTGCCAGCAGCTCAGGGGGCAATCAGCCCCAGCATTTT
CASSSGGNQPQHF
>TRBV12-5|TRBJ1-2|-|-
TGTGCTAGTGGTTTGTTACGGGGGACAAGGGCTAACTATGGCTACACCTTC
CASGLLRGTRANYGYTF
>TRBV6-2/TRBV6-3|TRBJ2-3|-|-
TGTGCCAGCAGTTGGGCGGAGACAGATACGCAGTATTTT
CASSWAETDTQYF
>TRBV6-1|TRBJ2-7|-|-
TGTGCCAGCAGTGAATGGGCCTCCTACGAGCAGTACTTC
CASSEWASYEQYF
>TRBV11-2|TRBJ2-7|-|-
TGTGCCAGCAGCTCAGGGTGGGACGAGCAGTACTTC
CASSSGWDEQYF
>TRBV6-2/TRBV6-3|TRBJ1-6|TRBD1|-
TGTGCCAGCAGTTACTTTGGACAGGGGGGCTCACCCCTCCACTTT
CASSYFGQGGSPLHF
>TRBV5-6|TRBJ2-7|-|-
TGTGCCAGCACCTCTGGGGGGATTAACTCCTACGAGCAGTACTTC
CASTSGGINSYEQYF
>TRBV5-1|TRBJ1-5|-|-
TGCGCCAGCAGTGGCAATAGCAATCAGCCCCAGCATTTT
CASSGNSNQPQHF
>TRBV7-7|TRBJ2-7|-|-
TGTGCCAGCCCGGGTGGGCAACACGAGCAGTACTTC
CASPGGQHEQYF
>TRBV29-1|TRBJ1-5|-|few
TGCAGCGCTCCCGTTCTGGATCAGCCCCAGCATTTT
CSAPVLDQPQHF
>TRBV19|TRBJ2-1|-|many
TGTGCCAGTAGTATAATTGACGGCAATGAGCAGTTCTTC
CASSIIDGNEQFF
>TRBV11-2|TRBJ2-2|-|-
TGTGCCAGCAGCTTATATGGGAGCGGGGAGCTGTTTTTT
CASSLYGSGELFF
>TRBV12-3/TRBV12-4|TRBJ2-5|-|-
TGTGCCAGCAGCCTCGCCTCTGGGACCCAGTACTTC
CASSLASGTQYF
>TRBV7-2|TRBJ2-2|-|-
TGTGCCAGCAGCTTAGACGGGGAGCTGTTTTTT
CASSLDGELFF
>TRBV15|TRBJ2-7|-|-
TGTGCCACCAGCAGAGATCTTAGTAGCAACGAGCAGTACTTC
CATSRDLSSNEQYF
>TRBV4-1|TRBJ1-2|-|few
TGCGCCAGCAGCCAAGATCTTCAGGGTCTCTATGGCTACACCTTC
CASSQDLQGLYGYTF
>TRBV6-6|TRBJ1-2|-|-
TGTGCCAGCAGAGTGCTGGATGGCTACACCTTC
CASRVLDGYTF
>TRBV29-1|TRBJ1-1|TRBD1|-
TGCAGCGCCAGACAGGGGGCGGGCACTGAAGCTTTCTTT
CSARQGAGTEAFF
>TRBV6-1|TRBJ1-2|-|-
TGTGCCAGCAGTGAAAATACACGCTATGGCTACACCTTC
CASSENTRYGYTF
>TRBV7-2|TRBJ1-6|-|-
TGTGCCAGCAGCTTCAGGGATCTCCTATACAATTCACCCCTCCACTTT
CASSFRDLLYNSPLHF
>TRBV11-3|TRBJ1-2|-|-
TGTGCCAGCAGCTTATCGCGGACTAACTATGGCTACACCTTC
CASSLSRTNYGYTF
>TRBV4-3|TRBJ1-2|TRBD1|-
TGCGCCAGCAGCCAAGGCGCGGACAGGGTGGTTTATGGCTACACCTTC
CASSQGADRVVYGYTF
>TRBV10-3|TRBJ2-5|TRBD2|-
TGTGCCATCAGTGCCCAGCAGGGAGGGCAAGAGACCCAGTACTTC
CAISAQQGGQETQYF
>TRBV5-1|TRBJ2-7|TRBD1|-
TGCGCCAGCAGCTTGGATGGACAGGCCTACGAGCAGTACTTC
CASSLDGQAYEQYF
>TRBV24-1|TRBJ2-3|-|-
TGTGCCACCAGTGAGGGGGGAACAGATACGCAGTATTTT
CATSEGGTDTQYF
>TRBV11-2|TRBJ2-3|-|-
TGTGCCAGCAGCTTAGGGACCGGGGATACAGATACGCAGTATTTT
CASSLGTGDTDTQYF
>TRBV12-5|TRBJ2-7|-|-
TGTGCTAGTGGCCAAGGGTCTTCCTACGAGCAGTACTTC
CASGQGSSYEQYF
>TRBV9|TRBJ1-2|-|-
TGTGCCAGCAGCGTAGATAGGGGAGCTAACTATGGCTACACCTTC
CASSVDRGANYGYTF
>TRBV7-9|TRBJ1-1|-|-
TGTGCCAGCAGCTTAGATGGAGCAAACACTGAAGCTTTCTTT
CASSLDGANTEAFF
>TRBV30|TRBJ2-3|-|once
TGTGCCTGGAGTGTAATCCGGTCAGACACGCAGTATTTT
CAWSVIRSDTQYF
>TRBV5-1|TRBJ2-7|TRBD1|-
TGCGCCAGCAGCCAATGGACAGGGGGCCTCTACGAGCAGTACTTC
CASSQWTGGLYEQYF
>TRBV4-1|TRBJ2-5|TRBD2|-
TGCGCCAGCAGTGACGGACTAGCGGGAGGGGGAGAGACCCAGTACTTC
CASSDGLAGGGETQYF
>TRBV4-1|TRBJ1-2|-|few
TGCGCCAGCAGCCAAGTCCTCGACAGAAACTATGGCTACACCTTC
CASSQVLDRNYGYTF
>TRBV14|TRBJ2-1|-|-
TGTGCCAGCAGTTCGGAGGGGGCCCCCCCTTACAATGAGCAGTTCTTC
CASSSEGAPPYNEQFF
>TRBV2|TRBJ1-2|TRBD1|-
TGTGCCAGCAGTCCCGGGACAGGGTCCTCGCGGGGCTACACCTTC
CASSPGTGSSRGYTF